This T cell receptor (beta chain) is from a study of blood T cells in healthy people across ages. About the study: Template switching picked up about one barcoded beta molecule for each two T cells. General study findings and limits: The study found TCR beta diversity correlated strongly with naive T cell percentage.

This CDR3 contains 16 residues. V was cut by 8 bases and J by 0 bases, with 20 bases left in between. Germline values: CDR1 MGHDK, CDR2 SYGVNS. Peripheral blood from each donor was collected in a volume of approximately 9.5 milliliters. About this clonotype itself: What it recognizes is unknown.

A second PCR of roughly 7 to 11 cycles used a sample-barcoded 5' primer and a J-beta primer mix. Each CDR3 protein is one row after TCRdb ran MiXCR on the 5' RACE reads. The sample lists fewer than 900,000 distinct CDR3 sequences, about 42% seen once, with approximately 22% in the top ten. What was sequenced was blood. This receptor was identified in a woman between 55 and 75 years old in good health. The chain uses TRBV25-1 and TRBJ2-7, with a tentative D call TRBD2 (6 bases). CDR3 residues: CASERSSSAISYEQYF. CDR3 in DNA: TGTGCCAGCGAAAGGTCCTCTAGCGCCATCTCCTACGAGCAGTACTTC.